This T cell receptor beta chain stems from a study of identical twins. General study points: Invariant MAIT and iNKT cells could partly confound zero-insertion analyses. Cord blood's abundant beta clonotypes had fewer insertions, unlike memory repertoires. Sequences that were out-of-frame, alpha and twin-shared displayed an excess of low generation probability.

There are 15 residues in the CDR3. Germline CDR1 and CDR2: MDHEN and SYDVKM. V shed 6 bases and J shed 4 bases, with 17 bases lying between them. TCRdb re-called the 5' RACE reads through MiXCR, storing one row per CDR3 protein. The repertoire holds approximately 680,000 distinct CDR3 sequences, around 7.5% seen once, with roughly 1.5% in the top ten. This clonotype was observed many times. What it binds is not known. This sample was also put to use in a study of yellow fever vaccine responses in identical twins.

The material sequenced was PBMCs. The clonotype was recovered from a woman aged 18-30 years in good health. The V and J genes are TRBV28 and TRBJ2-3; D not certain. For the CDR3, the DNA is TGTGCCAGCAGCGAACGGGCGTATGGGTCAGATACGCAGTATTTT. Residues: CASSERAYGSDTQYF.